Listed here are 2 T cell receptor beta chains from one sample, sequenced in a study of T cells in Graves' hyperthyroidism and ophthalmopathy. TCR beta CDR3 sequences were amplified from RNA transcripts. A set of HTBI primers served as the primers for a first-round RT-PCR of the TCR CDR3. In TCRdb, the multiplex PCR reads were re-called with MiXCR into one record per CDR3 protein. The sample consists of under 700,000 distinct CDR3 sequences, about 43% of them appearing once. Sequences were obtained from peripheral blood or thyroid tissue (not recorded which). The source of these receptors is a woman in her late teens or twenties with Graves' hyperthyroidism.

A few counts support this clonotype. At one end, the junction sequence differs from germline, possibly due to a read error. The rearrangement links TRBV7-2 to TRBJ2-7; D may be TRBD1 (7 bases). CDR3 length: 17 amino acids. Germline lookup yields CDR1 SGHTA and CDR2 FQGNSA. The CDR3 region is CASTLQPAGQQPYEQYF. CDR3 nucleotide sequence: TGTGCCAGCACCTTACAACCCGCGGGACAGCAACCCTACGAGCAGTACTTC.

The chain couples TRBV24-1 to TRBJ2-5; D call uncertain. Germline CDR1 reads KGHDR; CDR2 reads SFDVKD. This CDR3 is built from 15 residues. V lost 1 base to trimming and J lost 4 bases, with 12 bases between them. This CDR3 reads CATSDLNSSVETQYF. The DNA of the CDR3 is TGTGCCACCAGTGATTTAAACAGCTCCGTAGAGACCCAGTACTTC.